This T cell receptor (beta chain) was captured by sequencing in a study of blood T cell repertoires in COVID-19. Overall study context: COVID-19 samples collected from the United States, Italy and Spain covered acute and convalescent phases. From T cells, B-cell-depleted T cells, or PBMCs came the material, which was cDNA or gDNA.

With V trimmed by 0 bases and J by 5 bases, 6 bases remained unmatched. Germline V gene sequence: CDR1 SGHVS, CDR2 FQNEAQ. The CDR3 sequence is 15 residues long. In the original analysis: Reference gene primer amplification yielded estimated nucleated cell counts. Assay: immunoSEQ multiplex PCR; the TCRdb copy retains only in-frame clones and omits some. V and J calls and clone size are those listed in that table; D and trimming were worked out from the DNA. The sample includes over 95,000 clones, approximately 80% of them seen just once. The specimen was peripheral blood. The genes are TRBV7-8 and TRBJ2-7; 8 bases are shared with TRBD2. The source of this sequence is a human donor in a cohort sampled during active COVID-19. The chain's CDR3 is CASSLAAGGLNEQYF. For the CDR3, the DNA is TGTGCCAGCAGCTTAGCCGCGGGGGGTTTAAACGAGCAGTACTTC. Full variable domain (missing parts from reference TRBV7-8 and TRBJ2-7): GAGVSQSPRYKVAKRGQDVALRCDPISGHVSLFWYQQALGQGPEFLTYFQNEAQLDKSGLPSDRFFAERPEGSVSTLKIQRTQQEDSAVYLCASSLAAGGLNEQYFGPGTRLTVT.